The T cell receptor (beta chain) described here comes from a study of blood T cell repertoires in COVID-19. TCRdb's table, derived via immunoSEQ multiplex PCR, lists solely in-frame clones and lacks some. The data hold about 400,000 clones, with 85% to 90% observed a single time. Those enrolled, adults aged 18 to 89 years, came from about two dozen US areas. The V and J ends lost 0 bases and 8 bases respectively, with 16 bases between them. The CDR3 contains 16 residues. Germline CDR1 MNHEY, CDR2 SVGAGI. The receptor's source is a woman aged 45-59 years who had recovered from COVID-19. The sample consisted of PBMCs or T cells enriched from blood (not recorded which). The V and J genes are TRBV6-5 and TRBJ1-4, with D unclear. The CDR3 sequence: CASSYSLRQIIEKLFF. For the CDR3, the DNA is TGTGCCAGCAGTTACTCACTCAGGCAGATTATAGAAAAACTGTTTTTT.